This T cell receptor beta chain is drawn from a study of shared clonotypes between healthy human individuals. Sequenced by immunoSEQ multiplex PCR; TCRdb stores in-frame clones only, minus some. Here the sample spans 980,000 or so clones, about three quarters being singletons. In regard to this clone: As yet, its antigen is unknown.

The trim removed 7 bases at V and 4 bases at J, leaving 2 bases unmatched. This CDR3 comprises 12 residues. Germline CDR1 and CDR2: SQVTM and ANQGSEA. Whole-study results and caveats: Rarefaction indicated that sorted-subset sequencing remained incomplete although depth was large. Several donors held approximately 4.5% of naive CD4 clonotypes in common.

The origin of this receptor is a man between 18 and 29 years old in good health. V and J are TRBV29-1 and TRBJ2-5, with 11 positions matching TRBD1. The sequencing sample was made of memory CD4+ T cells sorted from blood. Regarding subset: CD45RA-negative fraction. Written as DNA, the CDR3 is TGCAGCGCCGGGACAGGGGGAGAGACCCAGTACTTC. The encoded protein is CSAGTGGETQYF.